Listed below are T cell receptor beta chains from one sample, sequenced in a study of OX40 agonist ivuxolimab in advanced cancers. The assay was immunoSEQ multiplex PCR, and TCRdb's table has in-frame clones only and misses some. Of more than 55,000 clones listed, over 70% are singletons. Sequencing used CD4+ or CD8+ T cells sorted from blood, obtained in a trial of the OX40 agonist ivuxolimab. The receptor source for this set is an adult with an advanced solid tumor such as melanoma, head and neck, liver or kidney cancer. Each CDR3 is given with its conserved first and last residue. D genes are given only for firm matches. Clone size is given for some rows only: seen once, a few or many times, or a class if the clone is expanded.

J gene: TRBJ2-7
V gene: TRBV28
D gene: -
clone size: -
CDR3 DNA: TGTGCCAGCAGCCGAGGGGGATTCGCCTACGAGCAGTACTTC
CDR3 protein: CASSRGGFAYEQYF

J gene: TRBJ2-3
V gene: TRBV7-9
D gene: TRBD1
clone size: -
CDR3 DNA: TGTGCCAGCAGCCCAGGGGGCACGAGCACAGATACGCAGTATTTT
CDR3 protein: CASSPGGTSTDTQYF

J gene: TRBJ1-2
V gene: TRBV7-9
D gene: -
clone size: -
CDR3 DNA: TGTGCCAGCAGCTTAAGCCGTAATAGCTATGGCTACACCTTC
CDR3 protein: CASSLSRNSYGYTF

J gene: TRBJ2-3
V gene: TRBV6-1
D gene: -
clone size: -
CDR3 DNA: TGTGCCAGCAGGCCAAGCACAGATACGCAGTATTTT
CDR3 protein: CASRPSTDTQYF

J gene: TRBJ2-3
V gene: TRBV15
D gene: -
clone size: -
CDR3 DNA: TGTGCCACCAGCAGAGAGGGTACAGATACGCAGTATTTT
CDR3 protein: CATSREGTDTQYF

J gene: TRBJ1-1
V gene: TRBV30
D gene: -
clone size: -
CDR3 DNA: TGTGCCTGGAGTGTACAAGGAGGGGAAGAGAACACTGAAGCTTTCTTT
CDR3 protein: CAWSVQGGEENTEAFF

J gene: TRBJ1-2
V gene: TRBV7-6
D gene: -
clone size: -
CDR3 DNA: TGTGCCAGCAGCTTAGGTCAGGGGTATGGCTACACCTTC
CDR3 protein: CASSLGQGYGYTF

J gene: TRBJ2-5
V gene: TRBV11-2
D gene: TRBD1
clone size: once
CDR3 DNA: TGTGCCAGCAGCCAAGACAGGGGAGAGACCCAGTACTTC
CDR3 protein: CASSQDRGETQYF

J gene: TRBJ2-1
V gene: TRBV27
D gene: TRBD2
clone size: -
CDR3 DNA: TGTGCCAGCAGTCCGGGGACTAGCGGGAGGAATGAGCAGTTCTTC
CDR3 protein: CASSPGTSGRNEQFF

J gene: TRBJ1-1
V gene: TRBV27
D gene: -
clone size: once
CDR3 DNA: TGTGCCAGCAGTTTATCCGACGGTTATGAAGCTTTCTTT
CDR3 protein: CASSLSDGYEAFF

J gene: TRBJ2-2
V gene: TRBV19
D gene: -
clone size: -
CDR3 DNA: TGTGCCAGTAGTACCCACGCGAACACCGGGGAGCTGTTTTTT
CDR3 protein: CASSTHANTGELFF

J gene: TRBJ1-1
V gene: TRBV28
D gene: -
clone size: -
CDR3 DNA: TGTGCCAGCAGTTCGACGAGGAGGGTCGACACTGAAGCTTTCTTT
CDR3 protein: CASSSTRRVDTEAFF

J gene: TRBJ1-2
V gene: TRBV28
D gene: -
clone size: few
CDR3 DNA: TGTGCCAGCGCCCTGGGAGGATTCAACTATGGCTACACCTTC
CDR3 protein: CASALGGFNYGYTF

J gene: TRBJ2-2
V gene: TRBV7-6
D gene: -
clone size: -
CDR3 DNA: TGTGCCAGCAGCTTAGGGGCAGGGGCCGGGGAGCTGTTTTTT
CDR3 protein: CASSLGAGAGELFF

J gene: TRBJ2-5
V gene: TRBV5-1
D gene: -
clone size: once
CDR3 DNA: TGCGCCAGCAGCTTGGAGGGCGGCAGGGGGCTGCTGCGGGAGCAGTACTTC
CDR3 protein: CASSLEGGRGLLREQYF

J gene: TRBJ2-1
V gene: TRBV7-3
D gene: -
clone size: -
CDR3 DNA: TGTGCCAGCAGCTTAGGTCAGGGAACATACAATGAGCAGTTCTTC
CDR3 protein: CASSLGQGTYNEQFF

J gene: TRBJ1-2
V gene: TRBV6-1
D gene: TRBD1
clone size: -
CDR3 DNA: TGTGCCAGCAGTGCCCCCCGTGGAGAGGGGGCCAACTATGGCTACACCTTC
CDR3 protein: CASSAPRGEGANYGYTF

J gene: TRBJ2-7
V gene: TRBV7-3
D gene: -
clone size: few
CDR3 DNA: TGTGCCAGCAGCTTAACGCAGGGTCCCCACGAGCAGTACTTC
CDR3 protein: CASSLTQGPHEQYF

J gene: TRBJ2-2
V gene: TRBV30
D gene: TRBD2
clone size: -
CDR3 DNA: TGTGCCTGGGGAAGGACTAGCGTTACCGGGGAGCTGTTTTTT
CDR3 protein: CAWGRTSVTGELFF

J gene: TRBJ1-2
V gene: TRBV7-9
D gene: -
clone size: -
CDR3 DNA: TGTGCCAGCAGCCGAGACAGCTTCCTTAACTATGGCTACACCTTC
CDR3 protein: CASSRDSFLNYGYTF

J gene: TRBJ2-5
V gene: TRBV7-8
D gene: TRBD1
clone size: -
CDR3 DNA: TGTGCCAGCAGCTCGGGACAGCGGCAAGAGACCCAGTACTTC
CDR3 protein: CASSSGQRQETQYF

J gene: TRBJ2-3
V gene: TRBV5-1
D gene: -
clone size: -
CDR3 DNA: TGCGCCAGCAGCCCAGCCGGAGGCACAGATACGCAGTATTTT
CDR3 protein: CASSPAGGTDTQYF

J gene: TRBJ2-3
V gene: TRBV5-1
D gene: TRBD2
clone size: -
CDR3 DNA: TGCGCCAGCAGCTTGGGGACTAGCGGGGGAGATACGCAGTATTTT
CDR3 protein: CASSLGTSGGDTQYF

J gene: TRBJ1-1
V gene: TRBV7-9
D gene: -
clone size: -
CDR3 DNA: TGTGCCAGCGAGGATCGAGGGTCGGGGTCCACTGAAGCTTTCTTT
CDR3 protein: CASEDRGSGSTEAFF

J gene: TRBJ1-1
V gene: TRBV19
D gene: TRBD1
clone size: -
CDR3 DNA: TGTGCCAGTAGTCTAACAGGGGGCCCTGAAGCTTTCTTT
CDR3 protein: CASSLTGGPEAFF

J gene: TRBJ2-5
V gene: TRBV19
D gene: -
clone size: -
CDR3 DNA: TGTGCCAGTAGTATTTCTGGGGCACCGGAGACCCAGTACTTC
CDR3 protein: CASSISGAPETQYF

J gene: TRBJ1-3
V gene: TRBV7-6
D gene: -
clone size: -
CDR3 DNA: TGTGCCAGCAGCCCATACGAGGTCTCTGGAAACACCATATATTTT
CDR3 protein: CASSPYEVSGNTIYF

J gene: TRBJ2-3
V gene: TRBV4-1
D gene: TRBD2
clone size: -
CDR3 DNA: TGCGCCAGCAAATCAGCGGGAGGGCCAGATACGCAGTATTTT
CDR3 protein: CASKSAGGPDTQYF

J gene: TRBJ2-3
V gene: TRBV30
D gene: -
clone size: -
CDR3 DNA: TGTGCCTGGACCCGGAAAGATACGCAGTATTTT
CDR3 protein: CAWTRKDTQYF

J gene: TRBJ2-7
V gene: TRBV27
D gene: -
clone size: -
CDR3 DNA: TGTGCCAGCAGTTTAAGGGAGCACTACGAGCAGTACTTC
CDR3 protein: CASSLREHYEQYF

J gene: TRBJ1-1
V gene: TRBV9
D gene: -
clone size: -
CDR3 DNA: TGTGCCAGCGACCAATCCCCCTTGATCGAGAACACTGAAGCTTTCTTT
CDR3 protein: CASDQSPLIENTEAFF

J gene: TRBJ1-6
V gene: TRBV19
D gene: TRBD1
clone size: -
CDR3 DNA: TGTGCCAGTAGCATCCCGGACAGGAATAATTCACCCCTCCACTTT
CDR3 protein: CASSIPDRNNSPLHF

J gene: TRBJ1-2
V gene: TRBV5-1
D gene: TRBD1
clone size: -
CDR3 DNA: TGCGCCAGCAGCTCGGGGAGGGGGCTAGACTATGGCTACACCTTC
CDR3 protein: CASSSGRGLDYGYTF

J gene: TRBJ1-3
V gene: TRBV9
D gene: -
clone size: -
CDR3 DNA: TGTGCCAGCAGCGTAGCGGCGGGAATCTCTGGAAACACCATATATTTT
CDR3 protein: CASSVAAGISGNTIYF

J gene: TRBJ1-5
V gene: TRBV2
D gene: -
clone size: -
CDR3 DNA: TGTGCCAGCAGGGGAGAAAGCAATCAGCCCCAGCATTTT
CDR3 protein: CASRGESNQPQHF

J gene: TRBJ1-1
V gene: TRBV29-1
D gene: TRBD1
clone size: -
CDR3 DNA: TGCAGCGGGATGGGACAGGGGAACACTGAAGCTTTCTTT
CDR3 protein: CSGMGQGNTEAFF

J gene: TRBJ2-1
V gene: TRBV7-3
D gene: TRBD2
clone size: -
CDR3 DNA: TGTGCCAGCAGCAAGGGACTAGCGACGGATGAGCAGTTCTTC
CDR3 protein: CASSKGLATDEQFF

J gene: TRBJ2-1
V gene: TRBV18
D gene: -
clone size: once
CDR3 DNA: TGTGCCAGCTCACCTAATAGCGGCGGGTACAATGAGCAGTTCTTC
CDR3 protein: CASSPNSGGYNEQFF

J gene: TRBJ2-7
V gene: TRBV6-1
D gene: TRBD1
clone size: -
CDR3 DNA: TGTGCCAGCAGCTCCGACAGGGTAACTTCCTACGAGCAGTACTTC
CDR3 protein: CASSSDRVTSYEQYF